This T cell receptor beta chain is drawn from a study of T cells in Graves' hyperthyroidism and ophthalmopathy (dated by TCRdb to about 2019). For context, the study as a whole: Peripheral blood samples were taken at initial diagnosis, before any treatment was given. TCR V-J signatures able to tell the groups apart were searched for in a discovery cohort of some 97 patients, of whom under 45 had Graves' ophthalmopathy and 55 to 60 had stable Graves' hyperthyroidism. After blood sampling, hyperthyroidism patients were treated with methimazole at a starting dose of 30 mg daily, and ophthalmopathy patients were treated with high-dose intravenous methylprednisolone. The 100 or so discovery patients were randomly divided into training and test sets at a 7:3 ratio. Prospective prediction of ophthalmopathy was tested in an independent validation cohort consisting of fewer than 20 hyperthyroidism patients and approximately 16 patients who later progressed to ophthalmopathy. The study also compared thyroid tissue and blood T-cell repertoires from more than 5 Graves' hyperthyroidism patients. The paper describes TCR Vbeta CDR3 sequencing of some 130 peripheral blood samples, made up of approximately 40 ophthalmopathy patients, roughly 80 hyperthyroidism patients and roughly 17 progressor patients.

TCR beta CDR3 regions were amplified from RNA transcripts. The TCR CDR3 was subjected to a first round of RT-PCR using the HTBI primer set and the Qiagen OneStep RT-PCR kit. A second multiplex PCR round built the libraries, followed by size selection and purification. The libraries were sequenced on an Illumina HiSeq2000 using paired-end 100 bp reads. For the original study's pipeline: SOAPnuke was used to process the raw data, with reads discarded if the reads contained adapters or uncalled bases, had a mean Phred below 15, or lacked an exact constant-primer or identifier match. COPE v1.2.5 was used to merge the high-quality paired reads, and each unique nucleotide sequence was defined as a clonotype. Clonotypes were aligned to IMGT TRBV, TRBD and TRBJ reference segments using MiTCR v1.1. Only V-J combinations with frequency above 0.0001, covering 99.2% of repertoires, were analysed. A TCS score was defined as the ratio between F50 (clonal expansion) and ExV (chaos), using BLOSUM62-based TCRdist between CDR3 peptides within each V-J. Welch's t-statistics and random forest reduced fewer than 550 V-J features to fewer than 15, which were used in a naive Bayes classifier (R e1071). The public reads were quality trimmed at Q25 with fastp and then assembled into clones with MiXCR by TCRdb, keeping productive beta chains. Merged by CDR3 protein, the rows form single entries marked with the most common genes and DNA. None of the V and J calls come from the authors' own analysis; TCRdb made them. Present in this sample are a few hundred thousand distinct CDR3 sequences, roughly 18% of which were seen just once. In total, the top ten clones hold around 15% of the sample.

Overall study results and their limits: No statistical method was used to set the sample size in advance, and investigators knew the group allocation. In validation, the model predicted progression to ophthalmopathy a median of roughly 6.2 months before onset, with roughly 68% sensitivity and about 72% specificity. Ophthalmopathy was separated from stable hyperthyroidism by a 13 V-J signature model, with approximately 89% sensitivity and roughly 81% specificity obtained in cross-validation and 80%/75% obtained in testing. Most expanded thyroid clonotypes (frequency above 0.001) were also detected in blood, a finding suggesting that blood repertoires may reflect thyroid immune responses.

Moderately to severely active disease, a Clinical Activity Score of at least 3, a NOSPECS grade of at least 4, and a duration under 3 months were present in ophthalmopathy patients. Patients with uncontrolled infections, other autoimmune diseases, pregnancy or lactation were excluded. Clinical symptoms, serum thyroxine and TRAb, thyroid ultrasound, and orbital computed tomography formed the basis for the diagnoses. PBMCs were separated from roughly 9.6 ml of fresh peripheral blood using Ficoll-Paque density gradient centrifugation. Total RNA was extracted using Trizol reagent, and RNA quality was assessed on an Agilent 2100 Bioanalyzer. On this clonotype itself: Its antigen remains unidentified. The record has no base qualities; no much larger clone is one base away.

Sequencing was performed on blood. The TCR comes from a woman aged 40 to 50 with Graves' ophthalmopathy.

The DNA sequence is given as TGTGCCACCCGGAGACGAGGAGTTCAAGGCTACACCTTC. This sequence encodes CATRRRGVQGYTF. Here the chain combines TRBV6-1 and TRBJ1-2; confidence is insufficient to name the D gene. CDR1 and CDR2 (MNHNS, SASEGT) derive from the germline V gene. V loses 10 bases of germline sequence and J loses 8 bases, and the interval between the two ends is 20 bases. The CDR3 holds 13 amino acids from the cysteine to the phenylalanine. The kept DNA is CDR3 alone, 39 bases in frame from the first base.